The clone carrying this T cell receptor (beta chain) was seen a few times. Its matching antigen is unknown. The data derive from a study of blood T cells in healthy people across ages. Study-level findings and limits: The long-lived group displayed more naive CD4+ cells, plus higher diversity, than the aged donors did.

Through a sample-barcoded 5' primer and a J-beta primer mix, a second PCR was run for about 7 to 12 cycles. A template-switch adaptor with 12 random nucleotides tagged each cDNA molecule. TCRdb ran MiXCR on the 5' RACE reads and lists one entry per CDR3 protein. The sample shows some 710,000 distinct CDR3 sequences, about 24% of them seen only once. The ends lost 4 bases at V and 4 bases at J; junction bases unmatched: 10. The CDR3 sequence is 16 residues long. Germline lookup yields CDR1 MNHEY and CDR2 SMNVEV (reference sequence). The sequencing sample was made of blood. This chain uses TRBV27 with TRBJ1-3; 7 positions agree with TRBD1. This sequence was found in a man between 65 and 85 years old in good health. The CDR3 loop reads CASSSQTGLGGNTIYF. The CDR3 region has the DNA TGTGCCAGCAGTTCCCAGACAGGGCTGGGCGGAAACACCATATATTTT.